These T cell receptor beta chains were read from a single sample in a study of cytomegalovirus exposure and HLA in healthy donors. Some clones are missing from TCRdb's copy, which holds only in-frame ones; the method was immunoSEQ multiplex PCR. Among 65,000 to 75,000 clones listed, approximately 64% were seen once. The specimen sequenced was PBMCs. These receptors were collected from a man aged 40-49 years in good health and CMV-seropositive. Each CDR3 is given with its conserved first and last residue. D genes are given only for firm matches. Part of the rows lack a size; the others show once, few, many or a class for expanded clones.

clone_size: few; v_call: TRBV30; d_call: .; j_call: TRBJ1-5; cdr3_aa: CAWSGGDGQPQHF; cdr3_nt: TGTGCCTGGAGTGGGGGGGATGGTCAGCCCCAGCATTTT
clone_size: few; v_call: TRBV14; d_call: TRBD1; j_call: TRBJ2-3; cdr3_aa: CASSQEGTVPPYF; cdr3_nt: TGTGCCAGCAGCCAAGAAGGGACAGTGCCACCGTATTTT
clone_size: .; v_call: TRBV27; d_call: .; j_call: TRBJ1-1; cdr3_aa: CASSFIHSTEAFF; cdr3_nt: TGTGCCAGCAGTTTTATTCATAGCACTGAAGCTTTCTTT
clone_size: .; v_call: TRBV30; d_call: .; j_call: TRBJ2-5; cdr3_aa: CAWSVQAKLQETQYF; cdr3_nt: TGTGCCTGGAGTGTACAGGCAAAACTCCAAGAGACCCAGTACTTC
clone_size: .; v_call: TRBV19; d_call: .; j_call: TRBJ1-1; cdr3_aa: CASSIGGTSLTEAFF; cdr3_nt: TGTGCCAGTAGTATAGGCGGGACGAGCTTAACTGAAGCTTTCTTT
clone_size: .; v_call: TRBV19; d_call: .; j_call: TRBJ1-2; cdr3_aa: CASGNTRGHGYTF; cdr3_nt: TGTGCCAGTGGTAACACAAGGGGTCATGGCTACACCTTC
clone_size: .; v_call: TRBV2; d_call: .; j_call: TRBJ2-7; cdr3_aa: CASSEQLAGAGSYEQYF; cdr3_nt: TGTGCCAGCAGTGAACAGTTGGCGGGTGCCGGCTCCTACGAGCAGTACTTC
clone_size: .; v_call: TRBV9; d_call: .; j_call: TRBJ1-2; cdr3_aa: CASSVAMGQDYGYTF; cdr3_nt: TGTGCCAGCAGCGTAGCCATGGGACAAGACTATGGCTACACCTTC
clone_size: .; v_call: TRBV30; d_call: TRBD1; j_call: TRBJ2-3; cdr3_aa: CAWSDGQGTDTQYF; cdr3_nt: TGTGCCTGGAGTGACGGACAGGGGACAGATACGCAGTATTTT
clone_size: few; v_call: TRBV5-1; d_call: TRBD1; j_call: TRBJ1-6; cdr3_aa: CASTTGGADNSPLHF; cdr3_nt: TGCGCCAGCACGACAGGGGGGGCGGATAATTCACCCCTCCACTTT
clone_size: once; v_call: TRBV9; d_call: .; j_call: TRBJ2-2; cdr3_aa: CASSVSNRAGELFF; cdr3_nt: TGTGCCAGCAGCGTATCAAACAGGGCCGGGGAGCTGTTTTTT
clone_size: .; v_call: TRBV30; d_call: TRBD2; j_call: TRBJ2-7; cdr3_aa: CAWSVGGSIYEQYF; cdr3_nt: TGTGCCTGGAGTGTAGGCGGGAGTATCTACGAGCAGTACTTC
clone_size: .; v_call: TRBV7-9; d_call: TRBD2; j_call: TRBJ2-5; cdr3_aa: CASSLGVSGSMGETQYF; cdr3_nt: TGTGCCAGCAGCTTAGGGGTTAGCGGGTCCATGGGAGAGACCCAGTACTTC
clone_size: .; v_call: TRBV19; d_call: TRBD2; j_call: TRBJ2-1; cdr3_aa: CAAAGLAGGHRNEQFF; cdr3_nt: TGTGCCGCGGCGGGACTAGCGGGAGGGCATCGGAATGAGCAGTTCTTC
clone_size: .; v_call: TRBV5-6; d_call: .; j_call: TRBJ2-1; cdr3_aa: CASSPPLYRYNEQFF; cdr3_nt: TGTGCCAGCAGCCCCCCACTTTACCGCTACAATGAGCAGTTCTTC
clone_size: .; v_call: TRBV19; d_call: TRBD1; j_call: TRBJ1-5; cdr3_aa: CASSTPTGGFNQPQHF; cdr3_nt: TGTGCCAGTAGTACCCCCACAGGGGGGTTCAATCAGCCCCAGCATTTT
clone_size: once; v_call: TRBV4-3; d_call: .; j_call: TRBJ2-3; cdr3_aa: CASSQDGGLVTQYF; cdr3_nt: TGCGCCAGCAGCCAAGACGGGGGGCTGGTTACGCAGTATTTT
clone_size: .; v_call: TRBV30; d_call: TRBD1; j_call: TRBJ2-7; cdr3_aa: CASGQFSYEQYF; cdr3_nt: TGTGCCTCGGGACAGTTCTCCTACGAGCAGTACTTC
clone_size: .; v_call: TRBV2; d_call: TRBD1; j_call: TRBJ2-1; cdr3_aa: CASSANPIGTGRFRDLFF; cdr3_nt: TGTGCCAGCAGTGCCAATCCGATTGGGACAGGACGATTTAGGGACCTGTTCTTC
clone_size: once; v_call: TRBV30; d_call: .; j_call: TRBJ2-3; cdr3_aa: CAWNRAGWEDTQYF; cdr3_nt: TGTGCCTGGAATAGGGCAGGTTGGGAGGATACGCAGTATTTT
clone_size: once; v_call: TRBV6-1; d_call: .; j_call: TRBJ2-5; cdr3_aa: CATKRVAETQYF; cdr3_nt: TGTGCCACCAAGAGGGTAGCAGAGACCCAGTACTTC
clone_size: .; v_call: TRBV7-9; d_call: TRBD1; j_call: TRBJ1-2; cdr3_aa: CASSLGQGLYGYTF; cdr3_nt: TGTGCCAGCAGCCTCGGACAGGGACTCTATGGCTACACCTTC
clone_size: .; v_call: TRBV2; d_call: .; j_call: TRBJ2-3; cdr3_aa: CASSVWVGRDTQYF; cdr3_nt: TGTGCCAGCAGTGTCTGGGTGGGGAGAGATACGCAGTATTTT
clone_size: .; v_call: TRBV10-3; d_call: .; j_call: TRBJ2-7; cdr3_aa: CASSTRAHEQYF; cdr3_nt: TGTGCCAGCAGTACCAGGGCTCACGAGCAGTACTTC
clone_size: .; v_call: TRBV19; d_call: TRBD2; j_call: TRBJ2-5; cdr3_aa: CASSAVTSSSGETQYF; cdr3_nt: TGTGCCAGTAGTGCGGTGACTAGCTCCTCAGGAGAGACCCAGTACTTC
clone_size: few; v_call: TRBV10-3; d_call: .; j_call: TRBJ1-1; cdr3_aa: CAISVEGENTEAFF; cdr3_nt: TGTGCCATCAGTGTTGAGGGAGAGAACACTGAAGCTTTCTTT
clone_size: .; v_call: TRBV4-2; d_call: TRBD1; j_call: TRBJ1-4; cdr3_aa: CASGIQGANEKLFF; cdr3_nt: TGTGCCAGCGGAATCCAGGGGGCTAATGAAAAACTGTTTTTT
clone_size: few; v_call: TRBV7-9; d_call: TRBD2; j_call: TRBJ2-1; cdr3_aa: CASSTQLAASYNEQFF; cdr3_nt: TGTGCCAGCAGCACCCAACTAGCGGCCTCCTACAATGAGCAGTTCTTC
clone_size: few; v_call: TRBV7-9; d_call: .; j_call: TRBJ2-7; cdr3_aa: CASSLGGTYEQYF; cdr3_nt: TGTGCCAGCAGCTTAGGCGGGACCTACGAGCAGTACTTC
clone_size: .; v_call: TRBV11-3; d_call: TRBD1; j_call: TRBJ2-1; cdr3_aa: CASSSYDRDINEQFF; cdr3_nt: TGTGCCAGCAGCTCTTACGACAGGGACATCAATGAGCAGTTCTTC
clone_size: .; v_call: TRBV9; d_call: TRBD1; j_call: TRBJ1-5; cdr3_aa: CASSPSTGYQPQHF; cdr3_nt: TGTGCCAGCAGCCCATCGACAGGGTATCAGCCCCAGCATTTT
clone_size: .; v_call: TRBV2; d_call: TRBD2; j_call: TRBJ2-3; cdr3_aa: CASYSGRAGDTQYF; cdr3_nt: TGTGCCAGCTATAGCGGGAGGGCCGGAGATACGCAGTATTTT
clone_size: few; v_call: TRBV10-3; d_call: .; j_call: TRBJ1-4; cdr3_aa: CAIGRDNNEKLFF; cdr3_nt: TGTGCCATCGGGAGGGACAATAATGAAAAACTGTTTTTT
clone_size: .; v_call: TRBV18; d_call: TRBD1; j_call: TRBJ1-2; cdr3_aa: CASSPPDRDGYTF; cdr3_nt: TGTGCCAGCTCACCACCTGACAGGGATGGCTACACCTTC
clone_size: .; v_call: TRBV4-2; d_call: .; j_call: TRBJ2-5; cdr3_aa: CASSQDSTGGSETQYF; cdr3_nt: TGTGCCAGCAGCCAAGATAGTACGGGTGGGTCAGAGACCCAGTACTTC
clone_size: once; v_call: TRBV19; d_call: .; j_call: TRBJ2-1; cdr3_aa: CASSMANEQFF; cdr3_nt: TGTGCCAGTAGTATGGCCAATGAGCAGTTCTTC
clone_size: few; v_call: TRBV25-1; d_call: TRBD1; j_call: TRBJ1-4; cdr3_aa: CASSVRDRVGEEKLFF; cdr3_nt: TGTGCCAGCAGTGTACGAGACAGGGTAGGAGAAGAAAAACTGTTTTTT
clone_size: .; v_call: TRBV19; d_call: TRBD1; j_call: TRBJ2-5; cdr3_aa: CASSIYPGQGGETQYF; cdr3_nt: TGTGCCAGTAGTATTTATCCGGGACAGGGGGGAGAGACCCAGTACTTC
clone_size: .; v_call: TRBV6-5; d_call: TRBD1; j_call: TRBJ2-7; cdr3_aa: CASISGQGIFEQYF; cdr3_nt: TGTGCCAGCATTTCAGGACAGGGTATTTTCGAGCAGTACTTC
clone_size: .; v_call: TRBV7-9; d_call: .; j_call: TRBJ2-2; cdr3_aa: CASSLGASSTGELFF; cdr3_nt: TGTGCCAGCAGCTTAGGAGCATCGAGCACCGGGGAGCTGTTTTTT
clone_size: few; v_call: TRBV19; d_call: TRBD1; j_call: TRBJ1-5; cdr3_aa: CASRQGVEQPQHF; cdr3_nt: TGTGCCAGTAGACAGGGGGTAGAACAGCCCCAGCATTTT
clone_size: few; v_call: TRBV4-3; d_call: .; j_call: TRBJ2-3; cdr3_aa: CASSQDQASDTQYF; cdr3_nt: TGCGCCAGCAGCCAAGATCAAGCATCAGATACGCAGTATTTT
clone_size: .; v_call: TRBV5-1; d_call: TRBD2; j_call: TRBJ2-7; cdr3_aa: CASSLRTSGYEQYF; cdr3_nt: TGCGCCAGCAGCTTAAGGACTAGCGGCTACGAGCAGTACTTC
clone_size: .; v_call: TRBV6-6; d_call: .; j_call: TRBJ1-2; cdr3_aa: CATTNTGDYGYTF; cdr3_nt: TGTGCAACCACAAATACGGGGGACTATGGCTACACCTTC
clone_size: once; v_call: TRBV13; d_call: .; j_call: TRBJ1-1; cdr3_aa: CASSFRLREAFF; cdr3_nt: TGTGCCAGCAGCTTTCGTTTGAGAGAAGCTTTCTTT
clone_size: few; v_call: TRBV9; d_call: TRBD1; j_call: TRBJ2-7; cdr3_aa: CASSGQGYEQYF; cdr3_nt: TGTGCCAGCAGCGGACAGGGCTACGAGCAGTACTTC
clone_size: few; v_call: TRBV18; d_call: TRBD1; j_call: TRBJ1-2; cdr3_aa: CASSPQRLGTGDYGYTF; cdr3_nt: TGTGCCAGCTCACCGCAAAGACTCGGGACAGGGGACTATGGCTACACCTTC
clone_size: .; v_call: TRBV11-3; d_call: TRBD1; j_call: TRBJ2-7; cdr3_aa: CASSLDPQGYEQYF; cdr3_nt: TGTGCCAGCAGCTTAGATCCACAGGGGTACGAGCAGTACTTC
clone_size: .; v_call: TRBV10-3; d_call: TRBD2; j_call: TRBJ2-1; cdr3_aa: CAIRGASGESAYNEQFF; cdr3_nt: TGTGCCATCAGGGGGGCTAGCGGGGAGTCGGCCTACAATGAGCAGTTCTTC
clone_size: .; v_call: TRBV9; d_call: .; j_call: TRBJ1-1; cdr3_aa: CASSVYGVGGTEAFF; cdr3_nt: TGTGCCAGCAGCGTATACGGGGTAGGCGGCACTGAAGCTTTCTTT
clone_size: .; v_call: TRBV7-2; d_call: .; j_call: TRBJ1-4; cdr3_aa: CASSLGPATNEKLFF; cdr3_nt: TGTGCCAGCAGCTTAGGTCCAGCAACTAATGAAAAACTGTTTTTT
clone_size: .; v_call: TRBV9; d_call: TRBD2; j_call: TRBJ2-7; cdr3_aa: CASSVLAGSEQYF; cdr3_nt: TGTGCCAGCAGCGTACTAGCGGGGAGCGAGCAGTACTTC
clone_size: .; v_call: TRBV7-3; d_call: TRBD2; j_call: TRBJ2-2; cdr3_aa: CASSRTSGSSGELFF; cdr3_nt: TGTGCCAGCAGCCGTACTAGCGGGAGTTCCGGGGAGCTGTTTTTT
clone_size: .; v_call: TRBV6-6; d_call: TRBD1; j_call: TRBJ2-7; cdr3_aa: CASALGTGGDEQYF; cdr3_nt: TGTGCCAGTGCCCTCGGGACAGGGGGAGACGAGCAGTACTTC
clone_size: few; v_call: TRBV4-1; d_call: .; j_call: TRBJ1-5; cdr3_aa: CASSQDLDSGSQPQHF; cdr3_nt: TGCGCCAGCAGCCAAGATTTGGACAGTGGGAGTCAGCCCCAGCATTTT
clone_size: .; v_call: TRBV7-2; d_call: .; j_call: TRBJ1-4; cdr3_aa: CASSYRTRGEKLFF; cdr3_nt: TGTGCCAGCAGCTACCGTACAAGGGGAGAAAAACTGTTTTTT
clone_size: once; v_call: TRBV5-6; d_call: .; j_call: TRBJ1-6; cdr3_aa: CASSSTWNNSPLHF; cdr3_nt: TGTGCCAGCAGCTCGACTTGGAATAATTCACCCCTCCACTTT
clone_size: .; v_call: TRBV2; d_call: TRBD1; j_call: TRBJ1-2; cdr3_aa: CASMGQGGYGYTF; cdr3_nt: TGTGCCAGCATGGGACAGGGGGGTTATGGCTACACCTTC
clone_size: .; v_call: TRBV7-9; d_call: TRBD2; j_call: TRBJ2-1; cdr3_aa: CASSSHSSGMRNEQFF; cdr3_nt: TGTGCCAGCAGCTCCCACTCTAGCGGGATGCGGAATGAGCAGTTCTTC